The clone carrying this TCR beta chain has at least ten counts. Its antigen is unidentified. TCRdb recomputed calls from the 5' RACE reads with MiXCR, one row per CDR3 protein. The sample contains some 60,000 distinct CDR3 sequences, over 2% of which appear only once. This sample was included in a study of neurological immune-mediated disorders. The study, taken as a whole, reports: The phylogenetic placement of 18 of 34 multiple sclerosis patients' repertoires in one related-CDR3 cluster constitutes a possible signature. With the multiple sclerosis repertoire cluster, none of the clinical or MRI features showed an association.

The CDR3 is 15 residues long. The ends were cut back, 4 bases at V and 3 bases at J, with 17 bases in the middle. Germline loops: CDR1 DFQATT, CDR2 SNEGSKA (reference sequence). The chain employs TRBV20-1 and TRBJ2-3, with D possibly matching TRBD1 (5 bases). The TCR was taken from a man aged 50 to 59 with multiple sclerosis. Sequenced material: PBMCs. The CDR3 region has the DNA TGCAGTGCTACCGATTTCCAGGGAAAGACAGATACGCAGTATTTT. This codes for CSATDFQGKTDTQYF.